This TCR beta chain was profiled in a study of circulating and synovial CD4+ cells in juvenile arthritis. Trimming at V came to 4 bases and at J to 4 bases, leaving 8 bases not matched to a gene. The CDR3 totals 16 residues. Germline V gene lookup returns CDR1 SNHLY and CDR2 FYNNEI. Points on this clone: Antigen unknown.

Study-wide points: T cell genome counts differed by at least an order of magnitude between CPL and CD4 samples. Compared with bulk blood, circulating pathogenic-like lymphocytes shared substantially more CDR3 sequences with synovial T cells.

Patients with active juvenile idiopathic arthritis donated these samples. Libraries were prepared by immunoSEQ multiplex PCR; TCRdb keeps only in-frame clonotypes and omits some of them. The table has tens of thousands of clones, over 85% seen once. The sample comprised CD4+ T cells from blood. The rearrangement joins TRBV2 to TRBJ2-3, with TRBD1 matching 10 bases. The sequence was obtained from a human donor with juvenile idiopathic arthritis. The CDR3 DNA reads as TGTGCCAGCAGTGTGACCGGGACAGGGGTAGCAGATACGCAGTATTTT. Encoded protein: CASSVTGTGVADTQYF. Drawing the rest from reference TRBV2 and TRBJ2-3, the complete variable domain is EPEVTQTPSHQVTQMGQEVILRCVPISNHLYFYWYRQILGQKVEFLVSFYNNEISEKSEIFDDQFSVERPDGSNFTLKIRSTKLEDSAMYFCASSVTGTGVADTQYFGPGTRLTVL.